This T cell receptor (beta chain) comes out of a study of cytomegalovirus exposure and HLA in healthy donors. Study-wide results and limits: It was reportedly the case that the classifier diagnosed cytomegalovirus status with high specificity and sensitivity.

Trimming pared 0 bases from V and 4 bases from J, leaving 15 bases between. Germline assignment: CDR1 MGHRA and CDR2 YSYEKL. The CDR3 length is 16 residues. With 60 Vbeta and 13 Jbeta primers, the PCR was carried out. This table comes from immunoSEQ multiplex PCR, and its TCRdb copy is limited to in-frame clones, with some not included. There are some 160,000 clones in the sample; around four fifths occur only once, and around 1.6% lies in the top ten. Turning to this clone: Its antigen is unknown.

Material for sequencing was PBMCs. V is TRBV4-1 and J is TRBJ1-2; D perhaps matches TRBD1 (6 bases). The TCR sequence derives from a woman aged 18 to 35 in good health and CMV-seronegative. The CDR3 coding sequence is TGCGCCAGCAGCCAAGAGGGGACATATGTAGGCTATGGCTACACCTTC. Translating gives CASSQEGTYVGYGYTF.